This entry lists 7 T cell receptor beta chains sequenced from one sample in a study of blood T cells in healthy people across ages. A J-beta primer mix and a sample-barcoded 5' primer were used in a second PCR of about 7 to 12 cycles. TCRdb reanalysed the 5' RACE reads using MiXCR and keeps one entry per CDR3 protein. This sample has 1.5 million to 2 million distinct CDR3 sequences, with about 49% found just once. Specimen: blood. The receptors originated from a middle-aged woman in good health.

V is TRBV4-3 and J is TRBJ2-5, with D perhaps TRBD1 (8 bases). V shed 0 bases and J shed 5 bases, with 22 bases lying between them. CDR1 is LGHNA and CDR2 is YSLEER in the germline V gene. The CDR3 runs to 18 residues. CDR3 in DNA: TGCGCCAGCAGCCAAGATGCCGGACAGGGACTACTTCGGGAGACCCAGTACTTC. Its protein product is CASSQDAGQGLLRETQYF.

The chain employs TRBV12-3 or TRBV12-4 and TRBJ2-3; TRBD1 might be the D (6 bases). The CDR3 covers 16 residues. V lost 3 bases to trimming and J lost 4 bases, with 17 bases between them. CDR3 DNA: TGTGCCAGCAGTTTTTTGGGGGCCGTGACACCAGATACGCAGTATTTT. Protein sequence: CASSFLGAVTPDTQYF.

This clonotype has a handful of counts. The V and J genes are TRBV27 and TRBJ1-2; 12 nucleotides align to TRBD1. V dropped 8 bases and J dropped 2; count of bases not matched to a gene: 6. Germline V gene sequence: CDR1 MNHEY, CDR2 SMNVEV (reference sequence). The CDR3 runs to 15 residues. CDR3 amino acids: CASLGTGGANYGYTF. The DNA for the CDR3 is TGTGCCAGCCTAGGGACAGGGGGCGCCAACTATGGCTACACCTTC.

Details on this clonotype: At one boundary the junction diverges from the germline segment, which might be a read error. The CDR3 bases are TGTACCATCAGTGAGCGCGGGGGAACCACAGATACGCAGTATTTT. It translates to CTISERGGTTDTQYF. The V call is TRBV10-3, the J call TRBJ2-3; 7 bases fit TRBD2. This CDR3 region has 15 residues. CDR1 ENHRY and CDR2 SYGVKD come from the germline V gene.

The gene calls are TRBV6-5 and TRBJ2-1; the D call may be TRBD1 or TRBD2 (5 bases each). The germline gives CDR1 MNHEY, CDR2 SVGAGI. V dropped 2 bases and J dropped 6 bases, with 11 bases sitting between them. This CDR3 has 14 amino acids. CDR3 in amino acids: CASSYDGGVNEQFF. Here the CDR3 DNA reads TGTGCCAGCAGTTACGATGGGGGAGTCAATGAGCAGTTCTTC.

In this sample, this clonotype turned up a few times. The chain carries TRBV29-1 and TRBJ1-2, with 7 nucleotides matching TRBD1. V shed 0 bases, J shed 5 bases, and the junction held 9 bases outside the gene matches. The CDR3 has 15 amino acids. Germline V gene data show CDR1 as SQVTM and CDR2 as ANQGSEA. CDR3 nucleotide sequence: TGCAGCGTTGAAGATGAGGGGGCAGGAAAGTATGGCTACACCTTC. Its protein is CSVEDEGAGKYGYTF.

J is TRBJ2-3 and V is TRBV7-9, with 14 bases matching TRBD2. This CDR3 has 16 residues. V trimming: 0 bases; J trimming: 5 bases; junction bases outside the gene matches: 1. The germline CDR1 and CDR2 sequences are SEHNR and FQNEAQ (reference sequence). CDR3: CASSLAGTSGGDTQYF. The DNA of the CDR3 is TGTGCCAGCAGCTTAGCCGGGACTAGCGGGGGAGATACGCAGTATTTT.